Listed below are T cell receptor beta chains from one sample, sequenced in a study of blood T cell repertoires in COVID-19. Clones were read by immunoSEQ multiplex PCR, and TCRdb kept only the in-frame ones, dropping some. Of over 150,000 clones in the sample, around 78% were seen once. Material: peripheral blood. The origin of the receptors is a man aged 80 or over with acute or convalescent COVID-19. The CDR3 runs from the conserved cysteine through the conserved F or W. A D gene is named only where the DNA matches it firmly. Expanded clones get a size class; other rows say once, few or many, or leave the size out.

cdr3_length: 17; v_call: TRBV5-1; d_call: NA; clone_size: NA; j_call: TRBJ2-3; cdr3_aa: CASSLGVGSASTDTQYF; cdr3_nt: TGCGCCAGCAGCTTGGGGGTTGGGAGCGCCTCCACAGATACGCAGTATTTT
cdr3_length: 14; v_call: TRBV6-5; d_call: NA; clone_size: NA; j_call: TRBJ2-5; cdr3_aa: CASRGYGYQETQYF; cdr3_nt: TGTGCCAGCAGAGGCTACGGGTACCAAGAGACCCAGTACTTC
cdr3_length: 15; v_call: TRBV6-1; d_call: NA; clone_size: NA; j_call: TRBJ1-5; cdr3_aa: CASSEAGGYNQPQHF; cdr3_nt: TGTGCCAGCAGTGAAGCAGGGGGATACAATCAGCCCCAGCATTTT
cdr3_length: 15; v_call: TRBV5-6; d_call: NA; clone_size: NA; j_call: TRBJ1-5; cdr3_aa: CASSLQGIRNQPQHF; cdr3_nt: TGTGCCAGCAGCTTACAGGGAATACGCAATCAGCCCCAGCATTTT
cdr3_length: 17; v_call: TRBV9; d_call: NA; clone_size: NA; j_call: TRBJ2-7; cdr3_aa: CASSVGPGAGYRDEQYF; cdr3_nt: TGTGCCAGCAGCGTAGGCCCAGGGGCAGGGTACCGGGACGAGCAGTACTTC
cdr3_length: 13; v_call: TRBV28; d_call: NA; clone_size: few; j_call: TRBJ1-4; cdr3_aa: CASSWITEGKLFF; cdr3_nt: TGTGCCAGCAGTTGGATAACTGAGGGAAAACTGTTTTTT
cdr3_length: 12; v_call: TRBV6-6; d_call: NA; clone_size: few; j_call: TRBJ2-1; cdr3_aa: CASSARGNEQFF; cdr3_nt: TGTGCCAGCAGTGCAAGAGGGAATGAGCAGTTCTTC
cdr3_length: 14; v_call: TRBV4-3; d_call: TRBD2; clone_size: NA; j_call: TRBJ2-7; cdr3_aa: CASSPNRGAYEQYF; cdr3_nt: TGCGCCAGCAGCCCGAACCGGGGGGCCTACGAGCAGTACTTC
cdr3_length: 16; v_call: TRBV9; d_call: NA; clone_size: NA; j_call: TRBJ2-3; cdr3_aa: CASSVGERTRTDTQYF; cdr3_nt: TGTGCCAGCAGCGTAGGTGAGCGGACGCGCACAGATACGCAGTATTTT
cdr3_length: 14; v_call: TRBV7-9; d_call: NA; clone_size: NA; j_call: TRBJ1-1; cdr3_aa: CASRTGVANTEAFF; cdr3_nt: TGTGCCAGCCGAACCGGCGTAGCGAACACTGAAGCTTTCTTT
cdr3_length: 15; v_call: TRBV7-2; d_call: TRBD2; clone_size: many; j_call: TRBJ2-5; cdr3_aa: CASSLTASGGETQYF; cdr3_nt: TGTGCCAGCAGCTTAACGGCTAGCGGGGGGGAGACCCAGTACTTC
cdr3_length: 13; v_call: TRBV7-9; d_call: NA; clone_size: NA; j_call: TRBJ1-2; cdr3_aa: CASSRDIIYGYTF; cdr3_nt: TGTGCCAGCAGCCGAGACATAATCTATGGCTACACCTTC
cdr3_length: 17; v_call: TRBV2; d_call: TRBD2; clone_size: NA; j_call: TRBJ2-1; cdr3_aa: CASRVLSGGNSYNEQFF; cdr3_nt: TGTGCCAGCAGGGTGCTAAGCGGGGGGAACTCCTACAATGAGCAGTTCTTC
cdr3_length: 17; v_call: TRBV7-9; d_call: NA; clone_size: many; j_call: TRBJ1-2; cdr3_aa: CASSLPRRASSGGGYTF; cdr3_nt: TGTGCCAGCAGCTTACCTAGGAGGGCCTCATCGGGTGGGGGCTACACCTTC
cdr3_length: 13; v_call: TRBV11-2; d_call: NA; clone_size: NA; j_call: TRBJ2-3; cdr3_aa: CASSSMRGDTQYF; cdr3_nt: TGTGCCAGCAGCTCTATGAGGGGGGATACGCAGTATTTT
cdr3_length: 16; v_call: TRBV3-1/TRBV3-2; d_call: TRBD1; clone_size: NA; j_call: TRBJ2-5; cdr3_aa: CASSQGQGAAVETQYF; cdr3_nt: TGTGCCAGCAGCCAGGGACAGGGGGCAGCTGTAGAGACCCAGTACTTC
cdr3_length: 13; v_call: TRBV6-2/TRBV6-3; d_call: NA; clone_size: NA; j_call: TRBJ2-5; cdr3_aa: CASSYVQQETQYF; cdr3_nt: TGTGCCAGCAGTTACGTACAGCAAGAGACCCAGTACTTC
cdr3_length: 13; v_call: TRBV11-2; d_call: NA; clone_size: medium-sized; j_call: TRBJ2-5; cdr3_aa: CASSPYSSETQYF; cdr3_nt: TGTGCCAGCAGCCCCTATAGCAGCGAGACCCAGTACTTC
cdr3_length: 15; v_call: TRBV7-6; d_call: TRBD2; clone_size: NA; j_call: TRBJ2-2; cdr3_aa: CASSLGLAGPRELFF; cdr3_nt: TGTGCCAGCAGCTTGGGACTAGCGGGGCCCAGGGAGCTGTTTTTT
cdr3_length: 13; v_call: TRBV19; d_call: NA; clone_size: once; j_call: TRBJ2-1; cdr3_aa: CASSTGQTIEQFF; cdr3_nt: TGTGCCAGTAGTACTGGACAGACAATTGAGCAGTTCTTC
cdr3_length: 16; v_call: TRBV18; d_call: TRBD1; clone_size: NA; j_call: TRBJ1-2; cdr3_aa: CASSPVMGQGARGYTF; cdr3_nt: TGTGCCAGCTCACCGGTAATGGGACAGGGGGCGCGAGGCTACACCTTC
cdr3_length: 15; v_call: TRBV10-3; d_call: NA; clone_size: NA; j_call: TRBJ1-1; cdr3_aa: CAISESGKRSTEAFF; cdr3_nt: TGTGCCATCAGTGAGTCCGGGAAAAGGAGCACTGAAGCTTTCTTT
cdr3_length: 15; v_call: TRBV6-1; d_call: NA; clone_size: NA; j_call: TRBJ1-2; cdr3_aa: CASSEYTQQAIGYTF; cdr3_nt: TGTGCCAGCAGTGAGTATACTCAGCAGGCCATTGGCTACACCTTC
cdr3_length: 18; v_call: TRBV11-3; d_call: TRBD2; clone_size: NA; j_call: TRBJ2-3; cdr3_aa: CASSGGTSGARSTDTQYF; cdr3_nt: TGTGCCAGCAGCGGGGGAACTAGCGGGGCGCGGAGCACAGATACGCAGTATTTT
cdr3_length: 16; v_call: TRBV15; d_call: NA; clone_size: NA; j_call: TRBJ2-3; cdr3_aa: CATSRDPARRTDTQYF; cdr3_nt: TGTGCCACCAGCAGAGATCCGGCGAGGCGCACAGATACGCAGTATTTT